These T cell receptor beta chains were read from a single sample in a study of radiotherapy plus CTLA-4 blockade in lung cancer. Data came from immunoSEQ multiplex PCR; TCRdb stores just in-frame clones and leaves some out. Among 110,000 or so clones listed, just under 80% were seen once. The sample here was peripheral blood, taken from a patient treated with radiotherapy plus ipilimumab. These receptor sequences come from a human donor with non-small cell lung cancer who had a partial response to radiotherapy plus ipilimumab. The conserved cysteine and the conserved F or W are not part of the CDR3 here. The order of the fields is D gene, V gene, CDR3 protein. D genes are given only for firm matches.

>TRBD2|TRBV28
ASSLWGLAIHSYNEQF
>NA|TRBV19
ASSKQGSTQY
>NA|TRBV28
ASSGGTEAF
>NA|TRBV9
ASSVEPGWTEAF
>NA|TRBV6-5
ASSYPGTGELF
>NA|TRBV19
ASSITGNSYEQY
>NA|TRBV11-2
ASSYNSDTQY
>NA|TRBV6-1
ASSEAGLGRLGLSSYEQY
>TRBD1|TRBV5-1
ASSLGDRDGYT
>NA|TRBV4-1
ASSQGPLGSYNEQF
>NA|TRBV28
ASSLPQGLRRTEAF
>NA|TRBV2
ASKTDSNQPQH
>TRBD1|TRBV5-6
ASSSGTANINYGYT
>TRBD2|TRBV7-9
ASTLLAGGGTQY
>NA|TRBV5-4
ASSPGGGASSYEQY
>NA|TRBV2
ASRDFFTGELF
>NA|TRBV15
ATSREPSWGRGEDTGELF
>TRBD2|TRBV7-2
ASSPFRDYLYNEQF
>NA|TRBV9
ASSLLGGGGGELF
>TRBD1|TRBV29-1
SVHRGQDTEAF
>TRBD2|TRBV10-2
ASSRLAGGLRGAGSTGELF
>NA|TRBV5-5
ASSLGSRGGEKLF
>TRBD2|TRBV30
AWKLAGAAFGEQF
>TRBD2|TRBV5-1
ASRGTSGSRNTDTQY
>NA|TRBV6-1
ASSVVLLRTNEKLF
>TRBD1|TRBV6-6
ASSQYRGTEAF
>NA|TRBV5-4
ASSLQGRSTGELF
>NA|TRBV28
ASSSTGNTEAF
>TRBD2|TRBV15
ATSGWTSENIQY
>TRBD2|TRBV7-3
ASSFSGSELDTQY
>NA|TRBV27
ASSVLDTSNTGELF
>TRBD2|TRBV13
ASSKLASGRTSTDTQY
>NA|TRBV7-2
ASSLDYYQGTQY
>NA|TRBV9
ASSVFVNTEAF
>NA|TRBV19
ASSQQALTEAF
>TRBD2|TRBV5-4
ASSLWTSGSSDTQY
>NA|TRBV6-5
ASSFDSNTEAF
>TRBD2|TRBV7-7
ASSLGTSGGTDTQY
>TRBD1|TRBV5-1
ASSSGQVSYNEQF
>NA|TRBV19
ASSILAQNTQY
>TRBD1|TRBV5-1
ASRLTGVGANVLT